This is a list of T cell receptor beta chains from one sample in a study of technical replicates of blood from four donors. TCRdb's table, derived via immunoSEQ multiplex PCR, lists solely in-frame clones and lacks some. The sample includes some 85,000 clones, 96% seen only once; the top ten take 0.31%. Input material: T cells isolated from PBMCs. These receptor sequences come from a human donor in good health. Each CDR3 is given with its conserved first and last residue. The D gene is left open where the match is weak. Not all rows give a size; the values are once, few, many and, for expanded clones, a class.

V,J,D,size,DNA,CDR3
TRBV5-6,TRBJ2-1,.,.,TGTGCCAGCAGCACGGATCGACTAGAAAATGAGCAGTTCTTC,CASSTDRLENEQFF
TRBV5-1,TRBJ2-7,.,few,TGCGCCAGCAGCTTGGGTCCGGGAGTCATCTACGAGCAGTACTTC,CASSLGPGVIYEQYF
TRBV30,TRBJ1-3,.,.,TGTGCCTGGAGTGAAGGCACAGGGACTGGAAACACCATATATTTT,CAWSEGTGTGNTIYF
TRBV13,TRBJ2-7,TRBD2,.,TGTGCCAGCAGCTTACTAGCGGGAGGTAACGAGCAGTACTTC,CASSLLAGGNEQYF
TRBV14,TRBJ2-7,TRBD2,once,TGTGCCAGCAGCCAATCACAGACTAGCCGAGGCTCCTACGAGCAGTACTTC,CASSQSQTSRGSYEQYF
TRBV6-5,TRBJ2-5,TRBD2,.,TGTGCCAGCAGTTACCTGGCGGGAGGGAAAGAGACCCAGTACTTC,CASSYLAGGKETQYF
TRBV9,TRBJ2-7,.,.,TGTGCCAGCAGCGTAGTTCCTGATAGCTCCTACGAGCAGTACTTC,CASSVVPDSSYEQYF
TRBV27,TRBJ1-2,.,.,TGTGCCAGCAGTATCCAGGGTTTCGGCTACACCTTC,CASSIQGFGYTF
TRBV6-5,TRBJ1-1,.,.,TGTGCCAGCAGTGAACAGAGCTACACTGAAGCTTTCTTT,CASSEQSYTEAFF
TRBV7-2,TRBJ2-7,TRBD2,.,TGTGCCAGCAGCTTAACGGGGGGTCTTCGGAGCGACGAGCAGTACTTC,CASSLTGGLRSDEQYF
TRBV4-1,TRBJ2-7,.,.,TGCGCCAGCAGCCAAGTGGGGCGCGAGCAGTACTTC,CASSQVGREQYF
TRBV28,TRBJ2-7,.,once,TGTGCCAGCGATGGACTGCGCGAGCAGTACTTC,CASDGLREQYF
TRBV4-2,TRBJ2-1,.,once,TGTGCCAGCAGCCAAGGACGGGACATATACAATGAGCAGTTCTTC,CASSQGRDIYNEQFF
TRBV7-8,TRBJ1-5,TRBD1,.,TGTGCCAGCAGCCCTGGGGACAGGGGGTACAATCAGCCCCAGCATTTT,CASSPGDRGYNQPQHF
TRBV12-5,TRBJ1-2,TRBD1,few,TGTGCTACCCCGGACAGGACTAACTATGGCTACACCTTC,CATPDRTNYGYTF
TRBV11-2,TRBJ2-1,.,.,TGTGCCAGCAGCAGGTCTACGGACTATTCCTACAATGAGCAGTTCTTC,CASSRSTDYSYNEQFF
TRBV5-6,TRBJ1-1,.,.,TGTGCCAGCAGCTTGGCCAATCTGAACACTGAAGCTTTCTTT,CASSLANLNTEAFF
TRBV28,TRBJ2-1,TRBD2,.,TGTGCCAGCAGTTTGGGTACTAGCGGGAGCTCCTACAATGAGCAGTTCTTC,CASSLGTSGSSYNEQFF
TRBV29-1,TRBJ2-3,.,.,TGCAGCGTTAGCTCGCGGTTATCAGATACGCAGTATTTT,CSVSSRLSDTQYF
TRBV19,TRBJ2-5,TRBD1,.,TGTGCCAGTGGCCTCGGACAGGGGAGGGAGACCCAGTACTTC,CASGLGQGRETQYF
TRBV6-6,TRBJ2-5,TRBD1,.,TGTGCCAGCAGCGAACCCGGGACAGGGGGCGAGACCCAGTACTTC,CASSEPGTGGETQYF
TRBV4-1,TRBJ2-1,.,once,TGCGCCAGCAGCCAAGATAGCCTAGCGTACAATGAGCAGTTCTTC,CASSQDSLAYNEQFF
TRBV7-9,TRBJ1-1,.,.,TGTGCCAGCAGTCATAGCAACACTGAAGCTTTCTTT,CASSHSNTEAFF
TRBV9,TRBJ2-3,.,.,TGTGCCAGCAGCGTACGCGGGCTCTACACAGATACGCAGTATTTT,CASSVRGLYTDTQYF
TRBV19,TRBJ2-1,.,.,TGTGCCAGTAGCACATGGGGCAGGGAAATTTACAATGAGCAGTTCTTC,CASSTWGREIYNEQFF
TRBV6-5,TRBJ2-3,TRBD1,.,TGTGCCAGCAGTAGGTTACAGGGGGCTGGAGATACGCAGTATTTT,CASSRLQGAGDTQYF
TRBV28,TRBJ2-4,.,.,TGTGCCAGCAGTTTATCGGTAGCCAAAAACATTCAGTACTTC,CASSLSVAKNIQYF
TRBV7-9,TRBJ2-1,TRBD1,.,TGTGCCAGCAGGACCGGGACAGGCATAGGTGAGCAGTTCTTC,CASRTGTGIGEQFF
TRBV11-2,TRBJ2-7,.,.,TGTGCCAGCAGCTTAAAGCCCGACACCCTAATCTACGAGCAGTACTTC,CASSLKPDTLIYEQYF
TRBV6-5,TRBJ1-2,.,.,TGTGCCAGCAGTCGCGACCCGGCGGGGGGCTACACCTTC,CASSRDPAGGYTF
TRBV29-1,TRBJ2-7,TRBD1,.,TGCAGCGTTTTCGGGACAGGATCCTACGAGCAGTACTTC,CSVFGTGSYEQYF
TRBV6-5,TRBJ2-7,TRBD1,.,TGTGCCAGCGGGACAGGGCTCTACGAGCAGTACTTC,CASGTGLYEQYF